This record covers a single T cell receptor (beta chain). This clonotype came up many times. The antigen it recognizes is unknown. Base qualities are not recorded, but no much larger clone differs from it by a single base. The sample comes from a study of early T cells in non-severe SARS-CoV-2 infection listed by TCRdb under 2021. In terms of the full investigation: Bulk RNA from unsorted whole blood was used for TCR sequencing, so alpha and beta chains could not be paired. Study-wide conclusions, independent of this receptor: VDJdb matching was skewed toward anti-spike CD8 responses and likely underestimated virus-specific expansions, missing private and CD4 specificities.

Library construction relied on 5' RACE. The sequencer was a NextSeq 500. In the TCR library protocol, unique molecular identifiers were attached to individual cDNA molecules to correct for PCR bias and sequencing error. Both TCR alpha and beta chains were sequenced, and tight co-correlation was observed between alpha and beta sequence abundances in each sample. As for the authors' bioinformatics: Decombinator V4 was used to annotate TCR sequences for V gene, J gene and CDR3. TCRs were defined as expanded if a significant change between any two time points was detected under a Poisson model with p below 0.0001. TCR abundances were normalised to the total number of TCRs sequenced per sample and expressed as counts per million. TRAV1-2 paired with TRAJ12, TRAJ20 or TRAJ33 defined MAIT TCRs, while TRAV10 paired with TRAJ18 defined iNKT TCRs. VDJdb, accessed on 1 November 2021, was searched for TCRs annotated for CMV, EBV and SARS-CoV-2, and TCRs annotated for more than one antigen were excluded. In-frame beta chains were kept once TCRdb had trimmed the public reads at Q25 with fastp and called clones with MiXCR. Rows with one shared CDR3 protein collapse into an entry with the most common genes and DNA. The V and J calls reflect TCRdb's pipeline rather than the authors' work. Present in this sample are approximately 47,000 distinct CDR3 sequences, under 7.5% of which were seen just once. 6% to 8.5% of the sample belongs to the ten largest clones.

V is cut by 3 bases and J by 1 base, and the space between the germline ends is 6 bases. The CDR3 starts with the cysteine, ends with the phenylalanine, and has 13 residues. Just the 39-base CDR3 DNA is kept, in frame starting at base 1. In the germline V gene (reference sequence), CDR1 corresponds to SEHNR and CDR2 to FQNEAQ. Set within a cohort of healthcare workers in London, UK, this nested case-control study involved weekly PCR testing of nasopharyngeal swabs along with blood sampling. Healthcare workers were recruited during the week of the UK lockdown, between 23 and 31 March 2020, and followed weekly for up to about 15 weeks.

The chain is encoded by TRBV7-9 joined to TRBJ1-1; the D gene is unclear. This TCR derives from an adult who was a healthcare worker with PCR-confirmed SARS-CoV-2 infection or an uninfected control (not recorded which). This specimen consisted of whole blood, obtained at baseline. The nucleotides read TGTGCCAGCAGCTTGGTAGCGAACACTGAAGCTTTCTTT. It translates to CASSLVANTEAFF.